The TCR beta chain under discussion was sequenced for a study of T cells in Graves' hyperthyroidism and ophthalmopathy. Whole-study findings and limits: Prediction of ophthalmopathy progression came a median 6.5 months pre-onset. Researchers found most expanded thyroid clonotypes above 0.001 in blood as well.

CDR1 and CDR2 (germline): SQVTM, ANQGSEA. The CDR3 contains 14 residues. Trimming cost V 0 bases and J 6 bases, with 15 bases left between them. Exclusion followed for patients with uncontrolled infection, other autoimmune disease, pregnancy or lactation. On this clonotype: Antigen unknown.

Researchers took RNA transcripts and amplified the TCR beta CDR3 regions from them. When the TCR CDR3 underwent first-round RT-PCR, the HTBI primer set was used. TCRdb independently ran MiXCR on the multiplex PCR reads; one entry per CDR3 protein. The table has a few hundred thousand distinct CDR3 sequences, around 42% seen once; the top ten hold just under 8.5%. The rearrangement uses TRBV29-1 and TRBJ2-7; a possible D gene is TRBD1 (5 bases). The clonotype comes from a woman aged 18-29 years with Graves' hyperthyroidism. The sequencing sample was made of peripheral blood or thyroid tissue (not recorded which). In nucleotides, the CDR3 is TGCAGCGTTGAAGATCTTCTGTGGGGCAGCGAGCAGTACTTC. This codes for CSVEDLLWGSEQYF.